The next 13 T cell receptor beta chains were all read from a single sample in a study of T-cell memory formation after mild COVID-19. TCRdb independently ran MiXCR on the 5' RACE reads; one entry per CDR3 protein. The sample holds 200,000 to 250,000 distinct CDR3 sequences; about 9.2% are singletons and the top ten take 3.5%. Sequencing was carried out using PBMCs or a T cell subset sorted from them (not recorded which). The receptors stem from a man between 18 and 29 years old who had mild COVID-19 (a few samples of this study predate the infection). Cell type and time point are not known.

The CDR3 nucleotides read TGTGCCAGCAGCTTTATCTCTCAGGGGATGGGGCGAGGCTACACCTTC. Protein: CASSFISQGMGRGYTF. The V call is TRBV6-5, the J call TRBJ1-2, with D possibly matching TRBD1 (6 bases). Germline V gene sequence: CDR1 MNHEY, CDR2 SVGAGI. The CDR3 covers 16 residues. V shed 6 bases and J shed 8 bases, with 25 bases lying between them.

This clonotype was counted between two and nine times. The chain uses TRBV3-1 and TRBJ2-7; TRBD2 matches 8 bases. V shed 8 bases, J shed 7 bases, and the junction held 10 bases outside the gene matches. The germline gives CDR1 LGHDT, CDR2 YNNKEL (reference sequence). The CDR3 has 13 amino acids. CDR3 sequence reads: CASAGGDFSEQYF. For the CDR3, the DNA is TGTGCCAGCGCGGGGGGTGACTTTTCGGAGCAGTACTTC.

CDR3: CASRPQGSGNSPLHF. The CDR3 DNA follows: TGTGCCAGCAGGCCACAGGGTTCGGGTAATTCACCCCTCCACTTT. The chain recombines TRBV6-2 or TRBV6-3 with TRBJ1-6; possibly TRBD1 for D (6 bases). This CDR3 region has 15 residues. Germline CDR1 MNHEY, CDR2 SVGEGT. Trimming pared 6 bases from V and 6 bases from J, leaving 15 bases between.

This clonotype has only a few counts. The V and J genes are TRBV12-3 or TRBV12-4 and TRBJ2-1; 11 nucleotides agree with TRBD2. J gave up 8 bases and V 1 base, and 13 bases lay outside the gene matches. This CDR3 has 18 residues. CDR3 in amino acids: CASSLGRGSGGALDEQFF. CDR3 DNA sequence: TGTGCCAGCAGTTTAGGCCGCGGTAGCGGGGGGGCCTTGGATGAGCAGTTCTTC.

This chain's CDR3 is CASSQVAAGANVLTF. DNA for the CDR3: TGTGCCAGCAGCCAAGTGGCAGCGGGGGCCAACGTCCTGACTTTC. The chain couples TRBV3-1 to TRBJ2-6, with no clear D. Germline CDR1 and CDR2: LGHDT and YNNKEL (reference sequence). V dropped 1 base and J dropped 4 bases, with 8 bases sitting between them. There are 15 residues in the CDR3.

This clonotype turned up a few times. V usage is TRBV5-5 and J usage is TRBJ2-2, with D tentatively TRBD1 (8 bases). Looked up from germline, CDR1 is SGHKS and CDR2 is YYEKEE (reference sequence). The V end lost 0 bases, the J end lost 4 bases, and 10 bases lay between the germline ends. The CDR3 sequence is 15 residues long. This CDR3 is CASSLDRGGTGELFF. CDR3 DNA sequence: TGTGCCAGCAGCTTGGACAGGGGGGGCACCGGGGAGCTGTTTTTT.

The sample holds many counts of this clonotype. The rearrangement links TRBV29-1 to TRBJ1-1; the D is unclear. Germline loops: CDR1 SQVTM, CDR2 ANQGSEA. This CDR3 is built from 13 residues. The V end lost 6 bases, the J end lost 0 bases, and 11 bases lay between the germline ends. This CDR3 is CSVRTLLNTEAFF. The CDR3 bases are TGCAGCGTCCGGACTTTATTGAACACTGAAGCTTTCTTT.

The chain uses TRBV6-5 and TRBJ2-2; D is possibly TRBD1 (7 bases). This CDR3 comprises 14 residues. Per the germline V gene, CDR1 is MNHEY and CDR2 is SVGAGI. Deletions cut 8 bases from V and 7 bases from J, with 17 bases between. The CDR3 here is CASAWRGPNGELFF. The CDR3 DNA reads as TGTGCCAGCGCGTGGAGGGGGCCTAACGGGGAGCTGTTTTTT.

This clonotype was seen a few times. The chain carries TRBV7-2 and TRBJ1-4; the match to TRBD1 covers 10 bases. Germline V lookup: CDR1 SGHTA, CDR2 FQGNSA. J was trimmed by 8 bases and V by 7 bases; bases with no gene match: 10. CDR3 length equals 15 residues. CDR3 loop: CASTTRQGAKEKLFF. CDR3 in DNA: TGTGCCAGCACCACAAGACAGGGGGCGAAAGAAAAACTGTTTTTT.

The CDR3 protein is CSARDGASGDLTQYF. The CDR3 coding sequence is TGCAGTGCTAGAGATGGTGCTAGCGGGGACCTTACGCAGTATTTT. The rearrangement joins TRBV20-1 to TRBJ2-3; TRBD2 agrees at 9 bases. The CDR3 is 15 residues long. Germline V gene sequence: CDR1 DFQATT, CDR2 SNEGSKA (reference sequence). V shed 0 bases, J shed 8 bases, and the junction held 9 bases outside the gene matches.

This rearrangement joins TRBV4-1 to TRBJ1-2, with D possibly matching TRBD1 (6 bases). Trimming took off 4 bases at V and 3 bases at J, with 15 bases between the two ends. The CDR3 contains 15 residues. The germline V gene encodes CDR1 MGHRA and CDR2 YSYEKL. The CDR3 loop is CASSRDGGPDYGYTF. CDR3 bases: TGCGCCAGCAGCCGAGACGGGGGGCCCGACTATGGCTACACCTTC.

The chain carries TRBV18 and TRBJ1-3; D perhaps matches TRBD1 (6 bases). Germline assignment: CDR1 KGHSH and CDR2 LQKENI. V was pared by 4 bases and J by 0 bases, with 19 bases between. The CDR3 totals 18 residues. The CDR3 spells CASSLQPTGTFSGNTIYF. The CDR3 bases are TGTGCCAGCTCACTACAACCTACAGGGACCTTCTCTGGAAACACCATATATTTT.

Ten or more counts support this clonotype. In nucleotides, the CDR3 is TGCAGTGCCCGACTTGGGGGGAACTGGGAGACCCAGTACTTC. This sequence encodes CSARLGGNWETQYF. The chain joins TRBV20-1 to TRBJ2-5; possibly TRBD2 for D (6 bases). Per germline, CDR1 DFQATT and CDR2 SNEGSKA (reference sequence). V was trimmed by 6 bases and J by 5 bases, leaving 19 bases between them. The CDR3 extends over 14 amino acids.